The 5 T cell receptor beta chains presented below share a single source sample, sequenced in a study of cytomegalovirus exposure and HLA in healthy donors. PCR employed 60 Vbeta and 13 Jbeta primers. Sequencing was performed with immunoSEQ multiplex PCR; in TCRdb, only in-frame clones are kept and a portion is missing. The sample has about 94,000 clones, more than 70% seen once. The sample was PBMCs. The receptors come from a woman aged 40 to 55 in good health and CMV-seronegative.

V usage is TRBV7-2 and J usage is TRBJ2-3; tentatively, D is TRBD2 (5 bases). In germline, CDR1 is SGHTA, CDR2 FQGNSA. This CDR3 region has 15 residues. Trimming took 6 bases from V and 4 from J, leaving 17 bases between them. This CDR3 reads CASRLGPSPPDTQYF. The CDR3 DNA follows: TGTGCCAGCAGGCTTGGCCCTAGCCCGCCAGATACGCAGTATTTT. The full variable domain, completed using reference TRBV7-2 and TRBJ2-3, is GAGVSQSPSNKVTEKGKDVELRCDPISGHTALYWYRQSLGQGLEFLIYFQGNSAPDKSGLPSDRFSAERTGGSVSTLTIQRTQQEDSAVYLCASRLGPSPPDTQYFGPGTRLTVL.

This rearrangement joins TRBV27 to TRBJ2-7; TRBD1 might be the D (6 bases). Germline V lookup: CDR1 MNHEY, CDR2 SMNVEV (reference sequence). Trimming cost V 5 bases and J 0 bases, with 11 bases left between them. This CDR3 is 14 amino acids long. DNA of the CDR3: TGTGCCAGCAGTCGCGACAGGAGCTCCTACGAGCAGTACTTC. Protein product: CASSRDRSSYEQYF.

The gene calls are TRBV4-2 and TRBJ1-1; TRBD1 is a possible D gene (5 bases). V lost 7 bases and J lost 1, with 10 bases in between. CDR1 and CDR2 from the germline V gene are LGHNA and YNFKEQ. The CDR3 contains 13 residues. The DNA of the CDR3 is TGTGCCAGCACCCCCGGGGGGAACACTGAAGCTTTCTTT. Translating gives CASTPGGNTEAFF.

The chain links TRBV18 to TRBJ2-2; TRBD1 agrees at 12 bases. The V and J ends lost 2 bases and 0 bases, in that order; junction bases with no gene match: 1. Germline V CDR1 and CDR2: KGHSH, LQKENI. The CDR3 consists of 17 residues. For the CDR3, the DNA is TGTGCCAGCTCACCAAGGGACAGGGGGCCGAACACCGGGGAGCTGTTTTTT. Translation gives CASSPRDRGPNTGELFF.

This sequence joins TRBV7-2 and TRBJ2-1, with 9 bases aligning to TRBD2. This CDR3 is 16 amino acids long. The J segment lost 7 bases and the V segment lost 1 base, leaving 8 bases of the junction unmatched. The germline V gene has CDR1 SGHTA and CDR2 FQGNSA. DNA for the CDR3: TGTGCCAGCAGCTTAGGGGCAGCGGGGGGTTTAAATGAGCAGTTCTTC. The encoded protein is CASSLGAAGGLNEQFF.